Detailed here is one TCR beta chain. Its cognate antigen is unknown. The V gene's germline CDR1 is MDHEN and CDR2 SYDVKM. Trimming took off 10 bases at V and 3 bases at J, with 19 bases between the two ends. CDR3 size: 15 residues. This entry belongs to a study of long-term antiretroviral therapy in people with HIV. General study results and limits: After ART, diversity increased yet remained lower than transplant donor controls. The repertoire was dominated at all time points by clones expanded before ART.

The cryopreserved samples used held roughly 0.85-10 million PBMC prior to extraction of DNA. The assay used was immunoSEQ (version v3.0), run at survey level. Assay used: immunoSEQ multiplex PCR; TCRdb lists only in-frame clones, some missing. The repertoire holds about 27,000 clones, 65% to 85% seen once, with around a tenth in the top ten. This TCR was sampled from a man aged 18 to 29 with HIV. This sample comprised unsorted PBMCs, obtained 0.8 years before starting antiretroviral therapy. The J gene is TRBJ1-5, the V gene TRBV28, with D tentatively TRBD1 (6 bases). CDR3 loop: CATFGGAHPNQPQHF. The CDR3 nucleotides read TGTGCCACCTTTGGGGGGGCGCACCCCAATCAGCCCCAGCATTTT.